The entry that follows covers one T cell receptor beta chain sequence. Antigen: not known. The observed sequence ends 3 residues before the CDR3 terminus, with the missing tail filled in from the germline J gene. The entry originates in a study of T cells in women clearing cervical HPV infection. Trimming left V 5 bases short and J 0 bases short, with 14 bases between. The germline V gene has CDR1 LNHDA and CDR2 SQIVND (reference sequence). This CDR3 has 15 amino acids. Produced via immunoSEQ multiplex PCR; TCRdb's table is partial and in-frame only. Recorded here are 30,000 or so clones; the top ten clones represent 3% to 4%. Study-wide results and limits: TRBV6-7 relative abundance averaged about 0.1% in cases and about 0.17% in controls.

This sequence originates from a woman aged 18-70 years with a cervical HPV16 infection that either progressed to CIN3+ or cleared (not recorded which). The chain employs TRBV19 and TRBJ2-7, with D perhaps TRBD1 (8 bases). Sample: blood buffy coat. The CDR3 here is CASSASGTGSYEQYF. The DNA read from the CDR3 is TGTGCCAGTAGTGCAAGCGGGACAGGCTCCTACGAG. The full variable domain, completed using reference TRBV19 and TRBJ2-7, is DGGITQSPKYLFRKEGQNVTLSCEQNLNHDAMYWYRQDPGQGLRLIYYSQIVNDFQKGDIAEGYSVSREKKESFPLTVTSAQKNPTAFYLCASSASGTGSYEQYFGPGTRLTVT.